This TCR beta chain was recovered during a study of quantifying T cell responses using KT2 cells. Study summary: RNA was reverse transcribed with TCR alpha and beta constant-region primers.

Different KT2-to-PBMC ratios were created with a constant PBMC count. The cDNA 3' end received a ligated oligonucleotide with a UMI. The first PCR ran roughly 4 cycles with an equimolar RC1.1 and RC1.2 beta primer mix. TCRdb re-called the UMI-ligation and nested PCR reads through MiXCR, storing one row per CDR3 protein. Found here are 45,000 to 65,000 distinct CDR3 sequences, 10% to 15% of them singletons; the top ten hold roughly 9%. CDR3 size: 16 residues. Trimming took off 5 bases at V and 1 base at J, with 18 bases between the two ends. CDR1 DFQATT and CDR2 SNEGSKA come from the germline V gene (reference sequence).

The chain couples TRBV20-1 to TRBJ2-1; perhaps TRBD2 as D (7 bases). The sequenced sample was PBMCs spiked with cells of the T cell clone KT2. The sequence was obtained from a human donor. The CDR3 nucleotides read TGCAGTGCTTTAGGGGGGGCCATCTTTTCCTACAATGAGCAGTTCTTC. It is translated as CSALGGAIFSYNEQFF.